This TCR beta chain was found in a study of T cell responses to AZD1222 COVID-19 vaccine. This clone occurred once. The germline gene is not matched at one end of the junction; a read error may be the cause. Germline V gene lookup returns CDR1 SSHAT and CDR2 FNYEAQ (reference sequence). The CDR3 extends over 13 amino acids. TCRdb keeps only in-frame clones here, not all; method: immunoSEQ multiplex PCR. The sample has about 92,000 clones, under 90% seen once. Here the sequenced sample was peripheral blood, taken on day 0 of AZD1222 vaccination. The TCR sequence derives from an adult in good health. The chain has TRBV7-7 and TRBJ1-1; unclear D gene. CDR3 nucleotide sequence: TGTGCTAGCAGCTTGCAGATGAACACTGAAGCTTTCTTT. It is translated as CASSLQMNTEAFF.